Listed below are T cell receptor beta chains from one sample, sequenced in a study of molecular identifiers for immune sequencing clone quantification. TCRdb redid the calling of the PCR reads with MiXCR, one entry per CDR3 protein. This table has about 60,000 distinct CDR3 sequences, around 17% appearing once. Sequencing was carried out using naive CD8+ T cells from blood, with Jurkat cell RNA spiked in. The receptors come from a human donor in good health. Some libraries in this study had Jurkat cell RNA spiked in. Each CDR3 is given with its conserved first and last residue. The order of the fields is CDR3 DNA, CDR3 protein, J gene, D gene, clone size, V gene. A D gene is named only where the DNA matches it firmly. The size of a clone is reported for some rows only, either as once, few or many, or as a class for expanded clones.

TGCAGTGCTAGAGATAGGGGCAGGGCCTCCTATAATTCACCCCTCCACTTT CSARDRGRASYNSPLHF TRBJ1-6 NA many TRBV20-1
TGCAGTGCTAGAGGCCTTGGTATCTATGGCTACACCTTC CSARGLGIYGYTF TRBJ1-2 NA many TRBV20-1
TGTGCCAGCAGCCAAGATGGGGTTGAGGACTACGAGCAGTACTTC CASSQDGVEDYEQYF TRBJ2-7 NA NA TRBV4-2
TGTGCCACCAGTGATCCGGTCGATCAAGCTTTCTTT CATSDPVDQAFF TRBJ1-1 NA many TRBV24-1
TGTGCCTGGAAACAGTATAAAACTAGCACAGATACGCAGTATTTT CAWKQYKTSTDTQYF TRBJ2-3 NA once TRBV30
TGTGCCAGCAGCCCCCCGGGGCTTAGCTCCTACGAGCAGTACTTC CASSPPGLSSYEQYF TRBJ2-7 NA NA TRBV11-2
TGTGCCAGCAGCCAAGACCCCGGACTAGCGGGAGTGGATACGCAGTATTTT CASSQDPGLAGVDTQYF TRBJ2-3 TRBD2 many TRBV4-2
TGTGCCAGCAGTGATTTGGCGGGAGAGTCCTACAATGAGCAGTTCTTC CASSDLAGESYNEQFF TRBJ2-1 TRBD2 NA TRBV2
TGTGCCAGCAGCTTATGGGACCTAGGGCACGAGCAGTACTTC CASSLWDLGHEQYF TRBJ2-7 NA many TRBV11-2
TGTGCCAGCAGCTTATTTGGGGGAGGGTCCTACGAGCAGTACTTC CASSLFGGGSYEQYF TRBJ2-7 TRBD2 few TRBV7-3